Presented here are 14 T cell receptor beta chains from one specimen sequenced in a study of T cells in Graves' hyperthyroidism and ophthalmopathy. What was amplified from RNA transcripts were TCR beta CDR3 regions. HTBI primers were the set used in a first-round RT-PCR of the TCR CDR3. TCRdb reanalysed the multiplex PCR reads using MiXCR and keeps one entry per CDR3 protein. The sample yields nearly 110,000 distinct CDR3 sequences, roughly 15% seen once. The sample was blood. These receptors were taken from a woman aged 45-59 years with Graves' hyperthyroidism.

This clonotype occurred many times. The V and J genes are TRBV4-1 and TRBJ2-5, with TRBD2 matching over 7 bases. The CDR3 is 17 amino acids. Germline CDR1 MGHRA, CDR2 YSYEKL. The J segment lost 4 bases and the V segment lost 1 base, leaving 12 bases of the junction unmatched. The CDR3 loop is CASSQGFGSGYGETQYF. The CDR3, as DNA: TGCGCCAGCAGCCAAGGATTTGGTAGCGGGTACGGAGAGACCCAGTACTTC.

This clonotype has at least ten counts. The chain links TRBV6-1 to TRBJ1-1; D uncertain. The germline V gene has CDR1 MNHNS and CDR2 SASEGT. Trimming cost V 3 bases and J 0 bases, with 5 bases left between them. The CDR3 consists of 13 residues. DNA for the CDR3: TGTGCCAGCAGTGAGGTGGTGAACACTGAAGCTTTCTTT. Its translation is CASSEVVNTEAFF.

The CDR3 reads CASSDPTGAYNEQFF. The DNA of the CDR3 is TGTGCCAGCAGCGACCCGACAGGAGCCTACAATGAGCAGTTCTTC. The chain combines TRBV9 with TRBJ2-1; TRBD1 is a possible D gene (6 bases). CDR1 is SGDLS and CDR2 is YYNGEE in the germline V gene. The germline V and J ends were trimmed by 3 bases and 2 bases, with 12 bases remaining between them. CDR3 size: 15 residues.

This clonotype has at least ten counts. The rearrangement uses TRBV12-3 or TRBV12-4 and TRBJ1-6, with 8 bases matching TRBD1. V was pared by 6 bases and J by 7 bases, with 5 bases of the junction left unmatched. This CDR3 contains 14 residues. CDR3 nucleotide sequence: TGTGCCAGCAGGTCTCGACAGGGGAATTCACCCCTCCACTTT. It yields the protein CASRSRQGNSPLHF.

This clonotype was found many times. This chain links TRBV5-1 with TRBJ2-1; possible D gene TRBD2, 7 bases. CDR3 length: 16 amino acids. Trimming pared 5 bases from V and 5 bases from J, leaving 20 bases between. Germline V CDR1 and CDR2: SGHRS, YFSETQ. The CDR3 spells CASRGGGSGGHNEQFF. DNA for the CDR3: TGCGCCAGCAGGGGAGGGGGAAGCGGAGGCCACAATGAGCAGTTCTTC.

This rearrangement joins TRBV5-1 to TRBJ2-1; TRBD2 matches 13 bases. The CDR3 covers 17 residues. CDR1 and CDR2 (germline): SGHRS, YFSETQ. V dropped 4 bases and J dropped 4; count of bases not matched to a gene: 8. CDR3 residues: CASSDRTSGSGYNEQFF. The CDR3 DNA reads TGCGCCAGCAGCGACCGGACTAGCGGGAGTGGGTACAATGAGCAGTTCTTC.

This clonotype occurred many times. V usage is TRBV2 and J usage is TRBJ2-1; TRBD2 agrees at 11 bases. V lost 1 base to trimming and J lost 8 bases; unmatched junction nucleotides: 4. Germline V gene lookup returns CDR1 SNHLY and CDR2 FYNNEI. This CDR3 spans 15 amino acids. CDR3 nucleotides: TGTGCCAGCAGTGAAGTAACTAGCGGGAGTTATGAGCAGTTCTTC. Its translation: CASSEVTSGSYEQFF.

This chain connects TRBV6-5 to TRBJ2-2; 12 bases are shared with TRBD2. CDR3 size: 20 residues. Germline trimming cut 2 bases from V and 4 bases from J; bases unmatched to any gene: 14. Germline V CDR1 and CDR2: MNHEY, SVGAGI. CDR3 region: CASSYGVRLAGDVGTGELFF. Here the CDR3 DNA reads TGTGCCAGCAGTTACGGCGTTAGACTAGCGGGAGACGTGGGCACCGGGGAGCTGTTTTTT.

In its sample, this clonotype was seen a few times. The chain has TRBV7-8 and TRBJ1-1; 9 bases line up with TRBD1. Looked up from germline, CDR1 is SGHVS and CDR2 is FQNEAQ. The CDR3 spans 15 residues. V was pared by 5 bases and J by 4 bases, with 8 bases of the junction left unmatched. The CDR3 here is CASSPSDRGGTEAFF. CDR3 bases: TGTGCCAGCAGCCCCTCGGACAGGGGAGGCACTGAAGCTTTCTTT.

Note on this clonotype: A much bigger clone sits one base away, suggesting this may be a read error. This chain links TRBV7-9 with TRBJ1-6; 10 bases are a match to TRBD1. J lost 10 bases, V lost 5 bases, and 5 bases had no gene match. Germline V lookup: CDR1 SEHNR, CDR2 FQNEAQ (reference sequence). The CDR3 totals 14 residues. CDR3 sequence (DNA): TGTGCCAGCAGCGCTAGGACAGGGGGATCACCCCTCCACTTT. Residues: CASSARTGGSPLHF.

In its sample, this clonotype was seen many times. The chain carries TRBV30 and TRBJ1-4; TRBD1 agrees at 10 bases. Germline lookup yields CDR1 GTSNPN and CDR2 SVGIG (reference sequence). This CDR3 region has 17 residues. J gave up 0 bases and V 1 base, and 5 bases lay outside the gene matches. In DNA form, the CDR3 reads TGTGCCTGGAGTGGACCGGGACAGGGGACAACTAATGAAAAACTGTTTTTT. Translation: CAWSGPGQGTTNEKLFF.

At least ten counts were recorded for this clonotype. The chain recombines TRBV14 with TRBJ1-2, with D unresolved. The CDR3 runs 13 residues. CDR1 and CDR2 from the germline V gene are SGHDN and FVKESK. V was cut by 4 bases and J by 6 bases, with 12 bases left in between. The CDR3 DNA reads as TGTGCCAGCAGCCCCTGGGCAGCCCATGGCTACACCTTC. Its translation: CASSPWAAHGYTF.

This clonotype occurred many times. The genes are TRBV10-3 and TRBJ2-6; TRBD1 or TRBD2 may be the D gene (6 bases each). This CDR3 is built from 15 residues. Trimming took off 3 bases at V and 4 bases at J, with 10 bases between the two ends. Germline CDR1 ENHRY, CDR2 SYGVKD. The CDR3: CAISERGVGANVLTF. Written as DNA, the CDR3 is TGTGCCATCAGTGAAAGGGGGGTCGGGGCCAACGTCCTGACTTTC.

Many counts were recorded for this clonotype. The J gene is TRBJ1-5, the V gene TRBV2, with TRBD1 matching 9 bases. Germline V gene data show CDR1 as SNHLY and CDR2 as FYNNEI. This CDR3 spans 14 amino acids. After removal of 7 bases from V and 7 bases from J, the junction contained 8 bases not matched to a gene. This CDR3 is CASNPGQGRQPQHF. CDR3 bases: TGTGCCAGCAACCCGGGACAGGGTAGGCAGCCCCAGCATTTT.